One and the same sample provided the 32 T cell receptor beta chains below, sequenced in a study of identical twins. TCRdb reprocessed the 5' RACE reads with MiXCR, giving one entry per CDR3 protein. There are 350,000 to 450,000 distinct CDR3 sequences in the sample; around a sixth occur only once, and roughly 12% lies in the top ten. Source material: naive T cells sorted from blood. The receptors come from a man aged 50-59 years in good health.

This sequence joins TRBV5-1 and TRBJ1-4; 8 positions match TRBD1. In germline, CDR1 is SGHRS, CDR2 YFSETQ. After removal of 3 bases from V and 10 bases from J, the junction contained 11 bases not matched to a gene. The CDR3 has 15 residues. For the CDR3, the DNA is TGCGCCAGCAGCTGGGAGACAGGGGAAAAAGGAAAACTGTTTTTT. The encoded protein is CASSWETGEKGKLFF.

At least ten counts were recorded for this clonotype. CDR3 amino acids: CASSYRGSLYEQYF. CDR3 coding DNA: TGTGCCAGCAGCTACAGGGGCAGCTTGTACGAGCAGTACTTC. V and J are TRBV7-2 and TRBJ2-7, with 7 positions matching TRBD1. The germline V gene encodes CDR1 SGHTA and CDR2 FQGNSA. V shed 4 bases, J shed 4 bases, and the junction held 7 bases outside the gene matches. This CDR3 has 14 residues. Supplemented by reference TRBV7-2 and TRBJ2-7, the full variable domain reads GAGVSQSPSNKVTEKGKDVELRCDPISGHTALYWYRQSLGQGLEFLIYFQGNSAPDKSGLPSDRFSAERTGGSVSTLTIQRTQQEDSAVYLCASSYRGSLYEQYFGPGTRLTVT.

This clonotype showed up many times. The chain joins TRBV10-3 to TRBJ2-2, with D hard to call. Per germline, CDR1 ENHRY and CDR2 SYGVKD. Trimming took 8 bases from V and 1 from J, leaving 8 bases between them. CDR3 length: 13 residues. Here the CDR3 DNA reads TGTGCCATCGGGGTAGGGAACACCGGGGAGCTGTTTTTT. Protein: CAIGVGNTGELFF.

This clonotype was found many times. The chain uses TRBV29-1 and TRBJ2-5; D is possibly TRBD2 (5 bases). Germline values: CDR1 SQVTM, CDR2 ANQGSEA. The CDR3 spans 12 residues. V lost 3 bases and J 10 bases, leaving 15 bases between the germline ends. The CDR3 sequence: CSVDSGREGQYF. The CDR3 nucleotides read TGCAGCGTTGATTCGGGCCGCGAGGGCCAGTACTTC.

This clonotype was counted only a few times. The J gene is TRBJ2-5, the V gene TRBV29-1; 12 bases agree with TRBD2. The CDR3 length is 14 residues. J lost 7 bases, V lost 4 bases, and 7 bases had no gene match. Germline assignment: CDR1 SQVTM and CDR2 ANQGSEA. For the CDR3, the DNA is TGCAGCGTTGTCCTAGCGGGGGGGCCGGGGACCCAGTACTTC. Protein: CSVVLAGGPGTQYF.

This chain's CDR3 is CASSPGRAGDSPLHF. Written as DNA, the CDR3 is TGTGCCAGCTCCCCGGGGAGGGCCGGGGATTCACCCCTCCACTTT. J is TRBJ1-6 and V is TRBV18; D is ambiguous. Trimming stripped 6 bases from V and 8 bases from J, with 17 bases between. The CDR3 has 15 amino acids. Germline V gene data show CDR1 as KGHSH and CDR2 as LQKENI.

This sequence joins TRBV27 and TRBJ1-6, with 7 nucleotides matching TRBD1. This CDR3 has 15 residues. Germline trimming cut 5 bases from V and 8 bases from J; bases unmatched to any gene: 9. The germline CDR1 and CDR2 sequences are MNHEY and SMNVEV (reference sequence). As DNA, the CDR3 is TGTGCCAGCAGTCGAAAGCCAGGGGGGGATTCACCCCTCCACTTT. This translates into CASSRKPGGDSPLHF.

In this sample, this clonotype turned up many times. The gene calls are TRBV20-1 and TRBJ2-3; TRBD2 might be the D (6 bases). Trimming stripped 0 bases from V and 3 bases from J, with 13 bases between. Germline V gene lookup returns CDR1 DFQATT and CDR2 SNEGSKA (reference sequence). This CDR3 spans 15 amino acids. In DNA form, the CDR3 reads TGCAGTGCTAGAGATCGGGCAGGGAGGACAGATACGCAGTATTTT. This sequence encodes CSARDRAGRTDTQYF.

CDR3 nucleotide sequence: TGTGCCAGCAGTGAAACCGTGGAGACAGGTGCCTCTGGGGCCAACGTCCTGACTTTC. It translates to CASSETVETGASGANVLTF. This chain uses TRBV25-1 with TRBJ2-6; the D gene is possibly TRBD1 (6 bases). The CDR3 spans 19 residues. V lost 2 bases and J lost 0, with 17 bases in between. In germline, CDR1 is MGHDK, CDR2 SYGVNS.

This clonotype was observed many times. The chain has TRBV29-1 and TRBJ2-3, with 9 bases fitting TRBD1. There are 17 residues in the CDR3. V dropped 5 bases and J dropped 0; count of bases not matched to a gene: 12. CDR1 is SQVTM, CDR2 ANQGSEA, per germline. The CDR3 DNA is TGCAGCGTTCAATCCGGGACAGGGCTTCTTAGCACAGATACGCAGTATTTT. As protein: CSVQSGTGLLSTDTQYF.

At least ten counts were recorded for this clonotype. The chain uses TRBV9 and TRBJ2-1, with 10 bases aligning to TRBD2. The CDR3 runs 15 residues. The J segment lost 3 bases and the V segment lost 7 bases, leaving 7 bases of the junction unmatched. Germline lookup yields CDR1 SGDLS and CDR2 YYNGEE. CDR3 in amino acids: CASGPGTSDYNEQFF. CDR3 DNA sequence: TGTGCCAGCGGGCCCGGGACTAGCGACTACAATGAGCAGTTCTTC.

This clonotype came up many times. The rearrangement uses TRBV10-3 and TRBJ2-5; 11 nucleotides line up with TRBD1. There are 14 residues in the CDR3. Germline CDR1 and CDR2: ENHRY and SYGVKD. Trimming at V came to 8 bases and at J to 5 bases, leaving 7 bases not matched to a gene. The CDR3 here is CAIAGQGAQETQYF. Here the CDR3 DNA reads TGTGCCATCGCAGGACAGGGGGCCCAGGAGACCCAGTACTTC.

The chain combines TRBV20-1 with TRBJ2-1; weak D call: TRBD2 (5 bases). There are 13 residues in the CDR3. V lost 6 bases and J 6 bases, leaving 15 bases between the germline ends. The germline V gene encodes CDR1 DFQATT and CDR2 SNEGSKA (reference sequence). For the CDR3, the DNA is TGCAGTGCCGTTAGGGAGTATTTCAATGAGCAGTTCTTC. Translating gives CSAVREYFNEQFF.

V usage is TRBV7-2 and J usage is TRBJ1-1, with 8 bases identical to TRBD1. Germline CDR1 reads SGHTA; CDR2 reads FQGNSA. This CDR3 region has 15 residues. The trim removed 1 base at V and 3 bases at J, leaving 4 bases unmatched. The chain's CDR3 is CASSLEDRAYTEAFF. In DNA form, the CDR3 reads TGTGCCAGCAGCTTAGAGGACAGGGCATACACTGAAGCTTTCTTT.

The table lists this clonotype with a few counts. The V gene is TRBV20-1, the J gene TRBJ1-1; 9 bases map to TRBD1. V dropped 2 bases and J dropped 6; count of bases not matched to a gene: 10. The CDR3 runs to 15 residues. CDR1 and CDR2 (germline): DFQATT, SNEGSKA (reference sequence). CDR3 loop: CSARLGQGNFAEAFF. The CDR3 DNA reads as TGCAGTGCTAGATTAGGACAGGGGAATTTCGCTGAAGCTTTCTTT.

The chain links TRBV7-6 to TRBJ2-7; 11 bases agree with TRBD2. CDR3 size: 15 residues. Per the germline V gene, CDR1 is SGHVS and CDR2 is FNYEAQ. Losses at the gene ends were 5 bases for V and 2 bases for J; bases not matched to a gene: 5. The CDR3 reads CASSALLAGAYEQYF. CDR3 coding DNA: TGTGCCAGCAGCGCCTTACTAGCGGGGGCCTACGAGCAGTACTTC.

This clonotype was observed a few times. This chain joins TRBV30 and TRBJ2-1; D is unresolved. There are 11 residues in the CDR3. Germline CDR1 is GTSNPN and CDR2 is SVGIG (reference sequence). V lost 0 bases and J lost 10, with 7 bases in between. The CDR3 here is CAWSVAVEQFF. In DNA form, the CDR3 reads TGTGCCTGGAGTGTAGCTGTGGAGCAGTTCTTC.

The chain employs TRBV6-1 and TRBJ2-1, with TRBD2 matching 11 bases. V gave up 2 bases and J gave up 9 bases; unmatched junction bases: 9. This CDR3 is 16 amino acids long. Germline V gene data show CDR1 as MNHNS and CDR2 as SASEGT. The CDR3 DNA reads TGTGCCAGCAGTGAATGGTGGCTAGCGGGAGGCGGTGAGCAGTTCTTC. This sequence encodes CASSEWWLAGGGEQFF.

V is TRBV12-5 and J is TRBJ2-5, with TRBD2 identical over 10 bases. CDR1 LGHNT and CDR2 FRNRAP come from the germline V gene. The V segment lost 1 base and the J segment 7 bases; nucleotides outside the gene matches: 12. This CDR3 region has 17 residues. The CDR3 protein is CASGLALAGAEFVTQYF. DNA for the CDR3: TGTGCTAGTGGTTTGGCGCTAGCGGGAGCAGAGTTTGTGACCCAGTACTTC.

This clonotype occurred once. The chain couples TRBV30 to TRBJ2-3; D is possibly TRBD2 (6 bases). This CDR3 has 15 amino acids. Germline assignment: CDR1 GTSNPN and CDR2 SVGIG (reference sequence). V lost 0 bases and J 0 bases, leaving 10 bases between the germline ends. The DNA for the CDR3 is TGTGCCTGGAGTGTACTGACTAGGAGCACAGATACGCAGTATTTT. Residues: CAWSVLTRSTDTQYF.

This CDR3 reads CASRALSNTEAFF. In DNA form, the CDR3 reads TGTGCCAGCCGCGCTCTTTCTAACACTGAAGCTTTCTTT. The chain links TRBV12-3 or TRBV12-4 to TRBJ1-1; D unresolved. The CDR3 is 13 amino acids. V gave up 8 bases and J gave up 2 bases, with 12 bases separating them.

This clonotype was counted at least ten times. This chain links TRBV12-3 or TRBV12-4 with TRBJ1-1; weak D call: TRBD1 (5 bases). The CDR3 contains 13 residues. Trimming removed 5 bases from V and 7 bases from J, with 14 bases in between. CDR3 residues: CASSANRQLEAFF. The CDR3 DNA reads TGTGCCAGCAGTGCGAACAGACAGCTTGAAGCTTTCTTT.

The sample holds many counts of this clonotype. The rearrangement links TRBV12-3 or TRBV12-4 to TRBJ2-1; the D gene is possibly TRBD1 (6 bases). The CDR3 has 13 residues. Trimming removed 6 bases from V and 5 bases from J, with 11 bases in between. CDR3 sequence: CASRRGDNNEQFF. The CDR3 nucleotides are TGTGCCAGCAGGCGAGGGGACAACAATGAGCAGTTCTTC.

This clonotype came up a few times. The gene calls are TRBV20-1 and TRBJ2-6; D is tentatively TRBD1 or TRBD2 (5 bases each). This CDR3 has 17 residues. The germline gives CDR1 DFQATT, CDR2 SNEGSKA (reference sequence). The ends were cut back, 0 bases at V and 0 bases at J, with 12 bases in the middle. The CDR3 sequence is CSARDMGRNSGANVLTF. In DNA, the CDR3 is TGCAGTGCTAGAGATATGGGACGTAACTCTGGGGCCAACGTCCTGACTTTC.

This chain connects TRBV18 to TRBJ2-5; weak D call: TRBD1 (6 bases). This CDR3 comprises 15 residues. Trimming left V 2 bases short and J 2 bases short, with 12 bases between. Germline V gene data show CDR1 as KGHSH and CDR2 as LQKENI. The chain's CDR3 is CASSPSLTGQETQYF. The CDR3 DNA sequence: TGTGCCAGCTCACCAAGCTTGACAGGTCAAGAGACCCAGTACTTC.

This clonotype was seen many times. The chain employs TRBV12-3 or TRBV12-4 and TRBJ1-6, with a possible D match to TRBD1 (6 bases). Trimming took off 5 bases at V and 10 bases at J, with 18 bases between the two ends. The CDR3 spans 15 residues. The DNA for the CDR3 is TGTGCCAGCAGTCCCCAGGACAGATCCAGCTCACCCCTCCACTTT. Translation gives CASSPQDRSSSPLHF.

This clonotype was detected a few times. The chain employs TRBV27 and TRBJ2-2; 9 bases map to TRBD2. There are 14 residues in the CDR3. J gave up 6 bases and V 4 bases, and 3 bases lay outside the gene matches. The germline gives CDR1 MNHEY, CDR2 SMNVEV (reference sequence). The CDR3 reads CASSYAGGPGELFF. CDR3 in DNA: TGTGCCAGCAGTTATGCGGGGGGGCCCGGGGAGCTGTTTTTT.

In this sample, this clonotype turned up many times. The chain has TRBV11-2 and TRBJ1-5, with 9 bases identical to TRBD1. This CDR3 has 16 residues. The V and J ends lost 0 bases and 4 bases, in that order; junction bases with no gene match: 4. Germline lookup yields CDR1 SGHAT and CDR2 FQNNGV. CDR3 nucleotide sequence: TGTGCCAGCAGCTTAGAGGGGACAGGGAGGAATCAGCCCCAGCATTTT. Its translation is CASSLEGTGRNQPQHF.

This clonotype was recorded once. The chain links TRBV20-1 to TRBJ1-1, with D perhaps TRBD1 (5 bases). The germline gives CDR1 DFQATT, CDR2 SNEGSKA (reference sequence). V lost 2 bases, J lost 0 bases, and 13 bases lay in between. The CDR3 covers 15 residues. CDR3 region: CSARPGGSLNTEAFF. DNA of the CDR3: TGCAGTGCTAGACCTGGGGGATCCCTGAACACTGAAGCTTTCTTT.

The chain links TRBV27 to TRBJ1-2; 7 bases match TRBD1. V lost 5 bases and J lost 2; bases outside the gene matches: 8. Germline V gene lookup returns CDR1 MNHEY and CDR2 SMNVEV (reference sequence). This CDR3 has 15 residues. Here the CDR3 DNA reads TGTGCCAGCAGTAGACAGGGCTCAACAAACTATGGCTACACCTTC. Translated: CASSRQGSTNYGYTF.

In its sample, this clonotype was seen a few times. The chain uses TRBV5-1 and TRBJ1-1; 7 bases fit TRBD1. V was clipped by 0 bases and J by 2 bases; unmatched bases: 4. The germline CDR1 and CDR2 sequences are SGHRS and YFSETQ. The CDR3 length is 15 residues. The DNA of the CDR3 is TGCGCCAGCAGCTTGGCCAACAGGGGAAACACTGAAGCTTTCTTT. Protein sequence: CASSLANRGNTEAFF.

This clonotype was picked up many times. The chain joins TRBV10-3 to TRBJ2-5; unclear D gene. This CDR3 spans 12 amino acids. Looked up from germline, CDR1 is ENHRY and CDR2 is SYGVKD. V was clipped by 8 bases and J by 2 bases, with 9 bases between them. CDR3 sequence: CAISAVQETQYF. The DNA of the CDR3 is TGTGCCATCTCGGCCGTGCAAGAGACCCAGTACTTC.